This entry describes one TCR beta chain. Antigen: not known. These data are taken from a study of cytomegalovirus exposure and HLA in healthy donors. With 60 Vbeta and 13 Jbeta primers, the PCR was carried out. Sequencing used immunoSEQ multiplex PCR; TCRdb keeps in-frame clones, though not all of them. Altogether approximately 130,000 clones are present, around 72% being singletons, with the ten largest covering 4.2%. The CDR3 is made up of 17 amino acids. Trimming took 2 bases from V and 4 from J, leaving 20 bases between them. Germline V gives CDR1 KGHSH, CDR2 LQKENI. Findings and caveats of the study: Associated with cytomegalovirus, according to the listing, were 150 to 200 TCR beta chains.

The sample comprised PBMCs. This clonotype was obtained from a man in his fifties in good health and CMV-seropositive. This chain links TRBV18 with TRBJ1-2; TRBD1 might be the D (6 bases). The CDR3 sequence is CASSPFPGATTSYGYTF. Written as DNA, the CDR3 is TGTGCCAGCTCACCATTCCCAGGGGCGACAACGTCCTATGGCTACACCTTC.